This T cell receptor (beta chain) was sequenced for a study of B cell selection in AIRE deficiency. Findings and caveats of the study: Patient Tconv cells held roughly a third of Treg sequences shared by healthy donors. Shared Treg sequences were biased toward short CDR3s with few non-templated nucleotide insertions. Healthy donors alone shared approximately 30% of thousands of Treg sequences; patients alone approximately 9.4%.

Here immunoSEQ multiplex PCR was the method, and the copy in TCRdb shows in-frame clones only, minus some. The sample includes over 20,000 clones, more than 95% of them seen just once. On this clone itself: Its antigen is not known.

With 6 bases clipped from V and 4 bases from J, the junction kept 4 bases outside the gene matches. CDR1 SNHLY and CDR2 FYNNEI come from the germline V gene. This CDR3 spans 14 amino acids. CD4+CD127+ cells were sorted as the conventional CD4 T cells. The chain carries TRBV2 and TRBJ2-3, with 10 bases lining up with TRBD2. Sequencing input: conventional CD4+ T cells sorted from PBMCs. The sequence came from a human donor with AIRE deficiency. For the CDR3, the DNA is TGTGCCAGCAGGTTAGCGGGGGGCGCAGATACGCAGTATTTT. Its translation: CASRLAGGADTQYF.